This passage covers 25 T cell receptor beta chains from one sample sequenced in a study of breast tumors, draining lymph nodes, adjacent tissues. One entry per CDR3 protein results from TCRdb running MiXCR on the multiplex PCR reads. The sample lists some 170,000 distinct CDR3 sequences, around a third occurring once. The lymph nodes were axillary draining lymph nodes from breast cancer patients. Input material: axillary lymph node tissue. These receptors all come from a female donor with breast cancer. Some clones in this sample may be carry-over from other donors' samples.

Turning to this clonotype: No conserved phenylalanine or tryptophan is present at the end of the CDR3, so a read error is the likely explanation. The gene calls are TRBV7-3 and TRBJ2-7; 7 bases map to TRBD1. CDR1 and CDR2 (germline): SGHTA, FQGTGA. Losses at the gene ends were 4 bases for V and 3 bases for J; bases not matched to a gene: 6. This CDR3 has 14 amino acids. CDR3 nucleotides: TGTGCCAGCAGCTGGACAGGCGCTATCTACGAGCAGTACTGT. Translated: CASSWTGAIYEQYC.

This clonotype showed up many times. The chain joins TRBV5-1 to TRBJ2-7; 8 positions match TRBD2. V lost 3 bases and J lost 2; bases outside the gene matches: 10. Germline lookup yields CDR1 SGHRS and CDR2 YFSETQ. This CDR3 spans 16 amino acids. The CDR3: CASSSGGRIAPYEQYF. The CDR3 DNA reads TGCGCCAGCAGCTCTGGCGGGAGGATTGCCCCCTACGAGCAGTACTTC.

This clonotype was detected ten times or more. The chain carries TRBV5-1 and TRBJ2-5; 10 bases match TRBD1. The CDR3 length is 15 residues. Germline-derived CDR1 and CDR2 are SGHRS and YFSETQ. V lost 1 base, J lost 6 bases, and 6 bases stayed unmatched. In DNA, the CDR3 is TGCGCCAGCAGCTTGTGGGGGACAGGGGAAAAGACCCAGTACTTC. It codes for CASSLWGTGEKTQYF.

The chain uses TRBV10-3 and TRBJ1-2, with 8 positions matching TRBD1. Germline loops: CDR1 ENHRY, CDR2 SYGVKD. Trimming took 7 bases from V and 5 from J; bases not matched to a gene: 24. The CDR3 contains 19 residues. The DNA for the CDR3 is TGTGCCATCAATGCTGTACAGGGGGTCAGAGCCTTTACCCCGTATGGCTACACCTTC. This gives the protein CAINAVQGVRAFTPYGYTF.

Concerning this clonotype itself: This may stem from a read error, because a much larger clone lies one nucleotide away. The chain recombines TRBV27 with TRBJ2-3; possible D gene TRBD2, 6 bases. The V gene lost 2 bases and the J gene lost 4 bases, with 16 bases spanning the gap. The CDR3 is 16 amino acids. Germline V gives CDR1 MNHEY, CDR2 SMNVEV (reference sequence). CDR3 sequence: CASSLITSWNADTQYF. DNA for the CDR3: TGTGCCAGCAGTTTAATCACTAGCTGGAACGCAGATACGCAGTATTTT.

This clonotype has a count of ten or more. V gene TRBV2 combines with J gene TRBJ2-7; TRBD1 agrees at 11 bases. The V segment lost 6 bases and the J segment 6 bases; nucleotides outside the gene matches: 10. Germline V gives CDR1 SNHLY, CDR2 FYNNEI. The CDR3 loop spans 15 amino acids. As DNA, the CDR3 is TGTGCCAGCAGGCCGAGCCGGGACAGGGGGGTCGAGCAGTACTTC. As protein: CASRPSRDRGVEQYF. Based on the CDR3 plus reference TRBV2 and TRBJ2-7, the full variable domain is EPEVTQTPSHQVTQMGQEVILRCVPISNHLYFYWYRQILGQKVEFLVSFYNNEISEKSEIFDDQFSVERPDGSNFTLKIRSTKLEDSAMYFCASRPSRDRGVEQYFGPGTRLTVT.

This clonotype has a count of ten or more. V gene TRBV3-1 combines with J gene TRBJ2-3; D is ambiguous. The CDR3 covers 11 residues. CDR1 LGHDT and CDR2 YNNKEL come from the germline V gene (reference sequence). Trimming shortened V by 8 bases and J by 10 bases, and 13 bases separated the two germline ends. The CDR3: CASVELIAQYF. CDR3 DNA: TGTGCCAGCGTTGAATTAATAGCGCAGTATTTT.

The chain's CDR3 is CASSQEERHTWADTQYF. The CDR3 DNA is TGTGCCAGCAGTCAAGAAGAAAGACATACGTGGGCAGATACGCAGTATTTT. This chain joins TRBV6-1 and TRBJ2-3; D not certain. The V and J ends lost 5 bases and 4 bases respectively, with 22 bases between them. Germline CDR1 MNHNS, CDR2 SASEGT. The CDR3 spans 17 residues.

The table lists this clonotype with many counts. The chain joins TRBV29-1 to TRBJ1-2; TRBD1 might be the D (6 bases). Trimming removed 8 bases at V and 8 bases at J, with 15 bases between. The germline V gene has CDR1 SQVTM and CDR2 ANQGSEA. This CDR3 comprises 11 residues. CDR3 in DNA: TGCAGCTCCCAAGGGGGAGGAGGCTACACCTTC. This gives the protein CSSQGGGGYTF. Full variable domain (missing parts from reference TRBV29-1 and TRBJ1-2): SAVISQKPSRDICQRGTSLTIQCQVDSQVTMMFWYRQQPGQSLTLIATANQGSEATYESGFVIDKFPISRPNLTFSTLTVSNMSPEDSSIYLCSSQGGGGYTFGSGTRLTVV.

This clonotype has ten or more counts. The chain couples TRBV10-1 to TRBJ2-1; D is undetermined. The CDR3 totals 14 residues. Germline V gene lookup returns CDR1 WNHNN and CDR2 SYGVQD (reference sequence). Deletions cut 2 bases from V and 8 bases from J, with 13 bases between. In DNA form, the CDR3 reads TGCGCCAGCAGTGAGGGACGGAAGAAGGATGAGCAGTTCTTC. Amino acids: CASSEGRKKDEQFF.

Many counts were recorded for this clonotype. The chain employs TRBV27 and TRBJ1-6, with a weak D call TRBD1 (6 bases). Trimming removed 0 bases at V and 10 bases at J, with 13 bases between. The V gene's germline CDR1 is MNHEY and CDR2 SMNVEV (reference sequence). The CDR3 covers 15 residues. In DNA form, the CDR3 reads TGTGCCAGCAGTTTATCGTGGGGGGCAGGCTCACCCCTCCACTTT. Protein sequence: CASSLSWGAGSPLHF.

This chain joins TRBV9 and TRBJ2-3; the match to TRBD2 covers 12 bases. CDR1 SGDLS and CDR2 YYNGEE come from the germline V gene. The CDR3 has 16 amino acids. J gave up 5 bases and V 2 bases, and 6 bases lay outside the gene matches. The CDR3 bases are TGTGCCAGCAGCGTTCCTAGCGGGAGGGCCGGAGATACGCAGTATTTT. It specifies CASSVPSGRAGDTQYF.

Comment on this clonotype: Just one base apart from a much larger clone, this may be a read error. The gene calls are TRBV7-2 and TRBJ1-2; the match to TRBD1 covers 7 bases. Germline CDR1 SGHTA, CDR2 FQGNSA. The CDR3 totals 15 residues. Written as DNA, the CDR3 is TGTGCCAGCAGCCCGCAGACAGGGAGTTGGGATGGCTACCCCTTC. Translated, it gives CASSPQTGSWDGYPF.

A word on this clonotype: Being one base from a much bigger clone, this may be a read error. The rearrangement uses TRBV11-1 and TRBJ2-5, with TRBD2 matching over 11 bases. There are 16 residues in the CDR3. Trimming removed 5 bases from V and 5 bases from J; junction bases left unmatched: 10. Germline V gene sequence: CDR1 SGHAT, CDR2 FQDESV (reference sequence). The CDR3 here is CASSRGLAAVSETQYF. The DNA for the CDR3 is TGTGCCAGCAGCCGGGGACTAGCGGCAGTATCTGAGACCCAGTACTTC.

At least ten counts were recorded for this clonotype. V gene TRBV18 combines with J gene TRBJ2-1; 10 nucleotides match TRBD1. The CDR3 runs 14 residues. The trim removed 1 base at V and 6 bases at J, leaving 0 bases unmatched. Looked up from germline, CDR1 is KGHSH and CDR2 is LQKENI. CDR3 loop: CASSPRDRGNEQFF. The CDR3 nucleotides read TGTGCCAGCTCACCACGGGACAGGGGCAATGAGCAGTTCTTC.

This clonotype was detected ten times or more. This chain connects TRBV12-3 or TRBV12-4 to TRBJ1-5; 8 bases line up with TRBD1. The V and J ends lost 6 bases and 4 bases, in that order; junction bases with no gene match: 5. The CDR3 covers 14 residues. The CDR3 loop is CASRSGGQNQPQHF. DNA for the CDR3: TGTGCCAGCAGATCAGGGGGCCAGAATCAGCCCCAGCATTTT.

This chain uses TRBV5-1 with TRBJ1-3; 8 nucleotides match TRBD1. In germline, CDR1 is SGHRS, CDR2 YFSETQ. The CDR3 consists of 14 residues. With 4 bases clipped from V and 4 bases from J, the junction kept 4 bases outside the gene matches. The CDR3 here is CASSLGQGGNTIYF. DNA for the CDR3: TGCGCCAGCAGCCTCGGACAGGGCGGAAACACCATATATTTT.

This clonotype has ten or more counts. V gene TRBV27 combines with J gene TRBJ2-5; weak D call: TRBD1 (5 bases). The CDR3 contains 14 residues. The V end was cut by 6 bases, the J end by 1 base, with 12 bases between. Germline V gene sequence: CDR1 MNHEY, CDR2 SMNVEV (reference sequence). The DNA for the CDR3 is TGTGCCAGCAGCCCGACAGCGATCCAAGAGACCCAGTACTTC. Translation gives CASSPTAIQETQYF.

Remarks on this clonotype: A single base separates this from a much larger clone, so it may be a read error. This chain connects TRBV6-1 to TRBJ1-6, with D tentatively TRBD1 (5 bases). Germline CDR1 and CDR2: MNHNS and SASEGT. CDR3 size: 17 residues. CDR3 nucleotides: TGTGCCAGCAGTCAAGCGCTTCGGGCAGGGTTTAATTCACCCCTCCACTTT. Its protein is CASSQALRAGFNSPLHF.

This clonotype was observed at least ten times. The chain links TRBV6-6 to TRBJ2-1, with a tentative D call TRBD2 (6 bases). V dropped 3 bases and J dropped 5 bases, with 17 bases sitting between them. Germline assignment: CDR1 MNHNY and CDR2 SVGAGI (reference sequence). The CDR3 contains 16 residues. As DNA, the CDR3 is TGTGCCAGCAGTTATTTCTCCGGAGGGAGGCACAATGAGCAGTTCTTC. Its translation is CASSYFSGGRHNEQFF.

The chain is built from TRBV2 and TRBJ1-3; the D is unclear. Trimming cost V 1 base and J 2 bases, with 12 bases left between them. Germline CDR1 and CDR2: SNHLY and FYNNEI. This CDR3 spans 16 amino acids. The CDR3: CASSEGTSGAGNTIYF. In DNA form, the CDR3 reads TGTGCCAGCAGTGAAGGGACTAGCGGTGCTGGAAACACCATATATTTT. Full variable domain (remainder filled in from reference TRBV2 and TRBJ1-3): EPEVTQTPSHQVTQMGQEVILRCVPISNHLYFYWYRQILGQKVEFLVSFYNNEISEKSEIFDDQFSVERPDGSNFTLKIRSTKLEDSAMYFCASSEGTSGAGNTIYFGEGSWLTVV.

This clonotype has a single count. V gene TRBV7-9 combines with J gene TRBJ1-3; D is undetermined. V lost 0 bases to trimming and J lost 14 bases, with 23 bases between them. This CDR3 spans 16 amino acids. Germline CDR1 SEHNR, CDR2 FQNEAQ (reference sequence). For the CDR3, the DNA is TGTGCCAGCAGCTTAGCCCAGCTTTACTCTGGAAACACACTATATTTT. Residues: CASSLAQLYSGNTLYF. The entire variable domain, with the rest obtained from reference TRBV7-9 and TRBJ1-3, is as follows: DTGVSQNPRHKITKRGQNVTFRCDPISEHNRLYWYRQTLGQGPEFLTYFQNEAQLEKSRLLSDRFSAERPKGSFSTLEIQRTEQGDSAMYLCASSLAQLYSGNTLYFGEGSWLTVV.

This clonotype was counted many times. The chain employs TRBV28 and TRBJ2-5, with unresolved D. Germline-derived CDR1 and CDR2 are MDHEN and SYDVKM. Trimming removed 6 bases from V and 2 bases from J, with 4 bases in between. This CDR3 contains 11 residues. The CDR3 sequence: CASSYQETQYF. The CDR3 DNA follows: TGTGCCAGCAGCTATCAAGAGACCCAGTACTTC.

This clonotype was seen a handful of times. In DNA form, the CDR3 reads TGTGCCAGCAGCTTAGCGGGAGCAATTAATGAGCAGTTCTTC. This translates into CASSLAGAINEQFF. V gene TRBV7-3 combines with J gene TRBJ2-1; TRBD2 matches at 7 bases. Germline V CDR1 and CDR2: SGHTA, FQGTGA. CDR3 length equals 14 residues. V dropped 2 bases and J dropped 7; count of bases not matched to a gene: 5.

With respect to this clonotype: Since a much larger clone is just one base distant, this may be a read error. The chain recombines TRBV20-1 with TRBJ2-5, with D perhaps given as TRBD1 or TRBD2 (6 bases each). The CDR3 spans 16 residues. In germline, CDR1 is DFQATT, CDR2 SNEGSKA (reference sequence). The CDR3 loop is CSARAGHWGPQEAQYF. CDR3 DNA: TGCAGTGCCCGGGCGGGACACTGGGGCCCCCAAGAGGCCCAGTACTTC.